The rows below give T cell receptor beta chains drawn from one sample of a study of blood T cell repertoires in COVID-19. Clones were read by immunoSEQ multiplex PCR, and TCRdb kept only the in-frame ones, dropping some. The sample consists of about 260,000 clones, about 90% of them appearing once. Sequences were obtained from peripheral blood. The receptors derive from a woman between 70 and 85 years old with COVID-19, enrolled during active disease. Each CDR3 is given with its conserved first and last residue. D genes are given only for firm matches. Not all rows give a size; the values are once, few, many and, for expanded clones, a class.

>TRBJ2-6|TRBV7-2|NA|NA
TGTGCCAGCAGCTTATACGGCTCTGGGGCCAACGTCCTGACTTTC
CASSLYGSGANVLTF
>TRBJ2-1|TRBV7-3|NA|NA
TGTGCCAGCAGCTTATTCCGGGACTCTTACAATGAGCAGTTCTTC
CASSLFRDSYNEQFF
>TRBJ2-1|TRBV11-3|TRBD2|NA
TGTGCCAGCAGCCGGACTAGAAGCGAGCAGTTCTTC
CASSRTRSEQFF
>TRBJ2-7|TRBV28|NA|NA
TGTGCCAGCAGTTTAATCGGGAGTTACGAGCAGTACTTC
CASSLIGSYEQYF
>TRBJ1-1|TRBV28|NA|NA
TGTGCCAGCAGCCCTCTCGGGAGGGTGGCCACTGAAGCTTTCTTT
CASSPLGRVATEAFF
>TRBJ1-2|TRBV19|NA|NA
TGTGCCAGTAGTAAACCTGGGAGTGGGCTAGTGGATGGCTACACCTTC
CASSKPGSGLVDGYTF
>TRBJ1-1|TRBV5-1|TRBD1|NA
TGCGCCAGCAGCTTAGGACAGGGGGAGGGTAAAGCTTTCTTT
CASSLGQGEGKAFF
>TRBJ1-5|TRBV6-5|TRBD1|NA
TGTGCCAGCAGTTATGGACAGGGGGTACGGCCCCAGCATTTT
CASSYGQGVRPQHF
>TRBJ1-2|TRBV5-4|NA|few
TGTGCCAGCAGCTTGGCCGGACAGTATAACTATGGCTACACCTTC
CASSLAGQYNYGYTF
>TRBJ2-1|TRBV11-2|NA|NA
TGTGCCAGCAGCTTCTCTGCGGGATCCTACAATGAGCAGTTCTTC
CASSFSAGSYNEQFF
>TRBJ1-5|TRBV28|NA|NA
TGTGCCAGCATTGAGGGGGAGGGCTTCAATCAGCCCCAGCATTTT
CASIEGEGFNQPQHF
>TRBJ2-5|TRBV15|NA|NA
TGTGCCACCAGCAGAGACCTACCGCAATTGGACTTACAAGAGACCCAGTACTTC
CATSRDLPQLDLQETQYF
>TRBJ2-7|TRBV7-8|TRBD2|NA
TGTGCCAGCAGCTTAGGAACTAGCGGGGCTCCCTACGAGCAGTACTTC
CASSLGTSGAPYEQYF
>TRBJ1-2|TRBV30|NA|NA
TGTGCCTGGAGTTCAGGTCCTAACTATGGCTACACCTTC
CAWSSGPNYGYTF
>TRBJ1-6|TRBV28|NA|NA
TGTGCCAGCACCGCGCCCGGGATTCTCTCACCCCTCCACTTT
CASTAPGILSPLHF
>TRBJ2-7|TRBV7-9|TRBD1|few
TGTGCCAGCAGCCCGGGACAGGGTTTCGACGAGCAGTACTTC
CASSPGQGFDEQYF
>TRBJ1-5|TRBV10-3|TRBD1|NA
TGTGCCATCAGTGAGACCTCCGGGACAGGGGCAGGTCAGCCCCAGCATTTT
CAISETSGTGAGQPQHF
>TRBJ1-2|TRBV7-2|TRBD1|few
TGTGCCAGCAGCACTGCAGGGGGGACTAACTATGGCTACACCTTC
CASSTAGGTNYGYTF
>TRBJ2-2|TRBV6-2/TRBV6-3|NA|NA
TGTGCCAGCAGTTACCCCCTCAGGGCCCGGGAGCTGTTTTTT
CASSYPLRARELFF
>TRBJ2-7|TRBV6-5|TRBD1|NA
TGTGCCAGCAGGCCCAGGGGGTTCAGGGGCGAGCAGTACTTC
CASRPRGFRGEQYF
>TRBJ2-1|TRBV28|NA|once
TGTGCCAGCATTACCGGGACACACCTTTACAATGAGCAGTTCTTC
CASITGTHLYNEQFF
>TRBJ2-3|TRBV6-6|TRBD2|NA
TGTGCCAGCGGGACTAGCGGGACAGATACGCAGTATTTT
CASGTSGTDTQYF
>TRBJ1-6|TRBV19|NA|NA
TGTGCCACGCGGGGCAGTGATAATTCACCCCTCCACTTT
CATRGSDNSPLHF
>TRBJ1-1|TRBV28|TRBD1|few
TGTGCCAGCAGAGTTACGGACAGGAAGAACACTGAAGCTTTCTTT
CASRVTDRKNTEAFF
>TRBJ2-2|TRBV14|TRBD1|NA
TGTGCCAGCAGCCACACCCCGGGACAGATAAACACCGGGGAGCTGTTTTTT
CASSHTPGQINTGELFF
>TRBJ2-7|TRBV9|NA|NA
TGTGCCAGCAGCAAGTCGGCGGCTGGACTAACCTACGAGCAGTACTTC
CASSKSAAGLTYEQYF
>TRBJ2-3|TRBV6-5|TRBD1|NA
TGTGCCAGCAGCCGGACAGGGGGCACAGATACGCAGTATTTT
CASSRTGGTDTQYF
>TRBJ2-7|TRBV6-6|NA|NA
TGTGCCAGCAGTTACTCTACCCAGGGCGTCTCCTACGAGCAGTACTTC
CASSYSTQGVSYEQYF